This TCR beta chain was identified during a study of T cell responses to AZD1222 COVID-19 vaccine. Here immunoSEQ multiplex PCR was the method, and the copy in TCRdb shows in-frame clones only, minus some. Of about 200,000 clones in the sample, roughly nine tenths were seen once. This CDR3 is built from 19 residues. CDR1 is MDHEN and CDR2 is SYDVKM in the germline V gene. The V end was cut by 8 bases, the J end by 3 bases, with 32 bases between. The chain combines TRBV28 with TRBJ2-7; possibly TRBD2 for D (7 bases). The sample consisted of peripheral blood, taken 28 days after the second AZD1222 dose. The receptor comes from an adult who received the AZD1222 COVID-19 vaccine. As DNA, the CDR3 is TGTGCCAGCGGATCACTCACGGGGACGGGAAGGGAGGGGGACTACGAGCAGTACTTC. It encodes CASGSLTGTGREGDYEQYF.